This TCR beta chain comes out of a study of radiation and T cells in renal cell carcinoma. The study's findings and limits: From baseline, blood top tumor clonotypes peaked at 2 weeks post-radiation.

Time point reported: blood 4 weeks post-SBRT, at nephrectomy. Stated treatment: 15 Gy SBRT to primary tumor, nephrectomy 4 weeks later. Nephrectomy followed 15 Gy stereotactic body radiation by 4 weeks. Produced via immunoSEQ multiplex PCR; TCRdb's table is partial and in-frame only. The sample records roughly 92,000 clones, around 84% being singletons. Germline V CDR1 and CDR2: LGHNT, FRNRAP. Between the trimmed V and J ends, which lost 7 bases and 5 bases, there was a span of 10 bases. The length of the CDR3 is 12 residues. Of note for this clone: No antigen is known for it.

The chain carries TRBV12-5 and TRBJ2-3; D might be TRBD1 (6 bases). The input for sequencing was blood, taken from a patient whose treatment included radiotherapy and nephrectomy. The TCR sequence derives from a man aged 60-69 years with renal cell carcinoma. CDR3 in amino acids: CASAGAGDTQYF. CDR3 DNA: TGTGCTAGTGCAGGGGCGGGAGATACGCAGTATTTT.